A few counts support the clone carrying this TCR beta chain. These data belong to a study of T-cell reconstitution after alpha-beta-depleted transplantation in children. TCRbeta library construction was performed incorporating unique molecular identifiers. One entry per CDR3 protein results from TCRdb running MiXCR on the PCR reads. The data hold some 500,000 distinct CDR3 sequences, with 32% observed a single time. Source: PBMCs from the stem cell graft donor, taken from the stem cell graft. The receptor's source is a human donor who donated a stem cell graft to a child with aplastic anemia.

CDR3 protein: CASSGPGQASQPQHF. CDR3 coding DNA: TGTGCCAGCAGCGGACCGGGACAGGCAAGTCAGCCCCAGCATTTT. The J gene is TRBJ1-5, the V gene TRBV5-6, with TRBD1 matching 8 bases. Germline-derived CDR1 and CDR2 are SGHDT and YYEEEE. The CDR3 loop spans 15 amino acids. The ends lost 4 bases at V and 6 bases at J; junction bases unmatched: 9.